A selection of T cell receptor beta chains follows, all from one sample in a study of T cells after yellow fever vaccination. TCRdb re-analysed the 5' RACE reads in MiXCR, keeping a single row per CDR3 protein. The sample records about 240,000 distinct CDR3 sequences, about 7% being singletons. Sequencing used CD4+ T cells sorted from PBMCs, obtained 15 days after the yellow fever booster vaccination. Source of these receptors: a man aged 25-40 years who received the YFV17D yellow fever vaccine. CDR3s include the opening cysteine and the closing phenylalanine or tryptophan. The D gene is left open where the match is weak. Clone size appears in some rows only: once, few, many, or a class for an expanded clone.

j_gene	abundance	v_gene	d_gene	CDR3nt	CDR3aa
TRBJ2-7	-	TRBV29-1	-	TGCAGCGTCGCGCCAGGGTCCTTCTACGAGCAGTACTTC	CSVAPGSFYEQYF
TRBJ2-5	many	TRBV27	-	TGTGCCAGCAGTCCCTTAATTGAAGAGACCCAGTACTTC	CASSPLIEETQYF
TRBJ2-3	-	TRBV5-1	TRBD2	TGCGCCAGCAGCCGTCATAGCGGGAGGGCCCCAGATACGCAGTATTTT	CASSRHSGRAPDTQYF
TRBJ2-1	-	TRBV11-1	TRBD2	TGTGCCAGCAGCTTAGCGGGACTAATGGAAAGCTCCTACAATGAGCAGTTCTTC	CASSLAGLMESSYNEQFF
TRBJ2-5	few	TRBV5-1	-	TGCGCCAGCAGCTTGGACTCCCCCGGAGGGACCCAGTACTTC	CASSLDSPGGTQYF
TRBJ2-1	many	TRBV20-1	TRBD2	TGCAGTGCTTACGGGGGAGGGCCCTTCAATGAGCAGTTCTTC	CSAYGGGPFNEQFF
TRBJ2-7	-	TRBV2	-	TGTGCCAGTCGCCCCGACCCCACGGGACAGTACTTC	CASRPDPTGQYF
TRBJ2-3	many	TRBV7-9	-	TGTGCCAGCAGCTGGGCAGGAAACCCCACAGATACGCAGTATTTT	CASSWAGNPTDTQYF
TRBJ2-2	-	TRBV20-1	TRBD2	TGCAGTGCTAGAGGGACTAGCGGGAGTGGGGAGCTGTTTTTT	CSARGTSGSGELFF
TRBJ2-3	many	TRBV10-3	TRBD1	TGTGCCATCAGTGACCTACGAGGACAGGGGAATACGCAGTATTTT	CAISDLRGQGNTQYF
TRBJ2-3	many	TRBV6-5	TRBD1	TGTGCCAGCAGGATGGGACAGGATCGTACAGATACGCAGTATTTT	CASRMGQDRTDTQYF
TRBJ2-5	-	TRBV6-5	-	TGTGCCAGCAGTTACTCGAAGGTAGAGTTGGAACAGACCCAGTACTTC	CASSYSKVELEQTQYF
TRBJ2-7	few	TRBV23-1	-	TGCGCCAGCAGTCAAAGGGGAACCGATCTAAACTACGAGCAGTACTTC	CASSQRGTDLNYEQYF
TRBJ2-3	many	TRBV5-1	-	TGCGCCAGCAGCTTCGCAGACTACACAGATACGCAGTATTTT	CASSFADYTDTQYF
TRBJ2-1	-	TRBV20-1	-	TGCAGTGCTAGAGATCCTGGCGGTCCTCACAATGAGCAGTTCTTC	CSARDPGGPHNEQFF
TRBJ2-1	many	TRBV24-1	-	TGTGCCACCAGTGATCCTGGCGGCGGGATAAATGAGCAGTTCTTC	CATSDPGGGINEQFF
TRBJ1-2	-	TRBV5-6	-	TGTGCCAGCAGCGGATCGGGGGTAAACTATGGCTACACCTTC	CASSGSGVNYGYTF
TRBJ2-3	few	TRBV12-3/TRBV12-4	TRBD2	TGTGCCAGCTGTCAAGCGGGAGGTACGCAGTATTTT	CASCQAGGTQYF
TRBJ2-1	many	TRBV6-1	TRBD2	TGTGCCAGCAGACCCGGGACTAGCGGGAGGGATTACAATGAGCAGTTCTTC	CASRPGTSGRDYNEQFF
TRBJ2-1	many	TRBV20-1	TRBD2	TGCAGTGCTAGAGTCCGTCTAGCGGGGGACGGTGAGCAGTTCTTC	CSARVRLAGDGEQFF
TRBJ2-5	-	TRBV7-9	TRBD2	TGTGCCAGCAGCCTATCGGGAGGCCCTGAGACCCAGTACTTC	CASSLSGGPETQYF
TRBJ2-3	-	TRBV10-3	-	TGTGCCATCAGTGTGGGTAGGGCCGAAGATACGCAGTATTTT	CAISVGRAEDTQYF
TRBJ2-7	many	TRBV2	-	TGTGCCAGCAGTGAAAAATTAGTCGGGCAGGCCTCCTACGAGCAGTACTTC	CASSEKLVGQASYEQYF
TRBJ2-5	few	TRBV7-9	TRBD1	TGTGCCAGCAGCTTAGGGACAGGGATCCAAGAGACCCAGTACTTC	CASSLGTGIQETQYF
TRBJ2-1	-	TRBV5-4	TRBD2	TGTGCCAGCAGCTTGGGGGAGGGGCCTGGGGAGTTCTTC	CASSLGEGPGEFF
TRBJ1-5	-	TRBV19	-	TGTGCCAGTAGTATCCCTGGGAGCAATCAGCCCCAGCATTTT	CASSIPGSNQPQHF
TRBJ2-3	-	TRBV29-1	-	TGCAGCGTGGAATCTACAGATACGCAGTATTTT	CSVESTDTQYF
TRBJ2-1	-	TRBV23-1	TRBD1	TGCGCCAGCAGTCAAAAGTTTGGAGACAGGGGATACAATGAGCAGTTCTTC	CASSQKFGDRGYNEQFF
TRBJ2-7	-	TRBV9	-	TGTGCCAGCAGCCTACAGGGCGGACCCCAAACGATGCAGTACTTC	CASSLQGGPQTMQYF
TRBJ1-4	few	TRBV12-3/TRBV12-4	-	TGTGCCAGCAACATCAGGGAAGGCGAAAAACTGTTTTTT	CASNIREGEKLFF
TRBJ2-2	few	TRBV29-1	TRBD2	TGCAGCGCCGGGAGGGCGGTCACCGGGGAGCTGTTTTTT	CSAGRAVTGELFF
TRBJ2-1	many	TRBV10-3	-	TGTGCCATCAGTGATCTCGGTAACAATGAGCAGTTCTTC	CAISDLGNNEQFF
TRBJ2-3	-	TRBV20-1	TRBD2	TGCAGTGCTAGTCCTAGCGGGAGGGATACGCAGTATTTT	CSASPSGRDTQYF
TRBJ2-7	few	TRBV11-2	-	TGTGCCAGCAGCTTAGATTGGTCACAGGCCTACGAGCAGTACTTC	CASSLDWSQAYEQYF
TRBJ2-2	-	TRBV7-2	-	TGTGCCAGCAGCCCAAGCGGAGCCGGGGAGCTGTTTTTT	CASSPSGAGELFF
TRBJ2-7	-	TRBV29-1	TRBD1	TGCAGCGCTGGACAGGGTGTTTACGAGCAGTACTTC	CSAGQGVYEQYF
TRBJ2-7	-	TRBV12-3/TRBV12-4	-	TGTGCCAGCAGCCGGGACATCTCTATCTACGAGCAGTACTTC	CASSRDISIYEQYF
TRBJ2-6	many	TRBV7-2	-	TGTGCCAGCAGCTACAACGTCCTGACTTTC	CASSYNVLTF
TRBJ1-4	few	TRBV7-2	TRBD1	TGTGCCAGCAGCTTAGCGGGCAACAGGGGAAAACTGTTTTTT	CASSLAGNRGKLFF
TRBJ1-6	-	TRBV2	-	TGTGCCAGCAAAGACTCAGGCCCCGTGCATTCACCCCTCCACTTT	CASKDSGPVHSPLHF
TRBJ2-3	few	TRBV19	-	TGTGCCAGTTCAGGTTTGACGCAGTATTTT	CASSGLTQYF
TRBJ2-3	many	TRBV7-2	TRBD1	TGTGCCAGCAGCGCAGACAGGGTCTCAGATACGCAGTATTTT	CASSADRVSDTQYF